This T cell receptor (beta chain) was sequenced in a study of blood T cell repertoires in COVID-19. Here immunoSEQ multiplex PCR was the method, and the copy in TCRdb shows in-frame clones only, minus some. This sample has 150,000 or so clones; around 87% occur once, and the top ten carry under 13%. This CDR3 comprises 17 residues. Trimming left V 2 bases short and J 2 bases short, with 16 bases between. CDR1 is MDHEN and CDR2 is SYDVKM in the germline V gene. V is TRBV28 and J is TRBJ2-1, with D possibly TRBD2 on 7 matching bases. The sequencing input was peripheral blood. This TCR came from a woman aged 70-85 years with COVID-19, enrolled during active disease. The DNA of the CDR3 is TGTGCCAGCAGTTTACGAGGGGGGGACCGGACCTACAATGAGCAGTTCTTC. Translating it yields CASSLRGGDRTYNEQFF. The whole variable domain, filled in from reference TRBV28 and TRBJ2-1, reads DVKVTQSSRYLVKRTGEKVFLECVQDMDHENMFWYRQDPGLGLRLIYFSYDVKMKEKGDIPEGYSVSREKKERFSLILESASTNQTSMYLCASSLRGGDRTYNEQFFGPGTRLTVL.